This record concerns one T cell receptor (beta chain) sequence. Produced via immunoSEQ multiplex PCR; TCRdb's table is partial and in-frame only. The sample lists 88,000 or so clones, approximately 90% occurring once. The CDR3 length is 13 residues. The germline V and J ends were trimmed by 3 bases and 7 bases, with 11 bases remaining between them. Looked up from germline, CDR1 is SGDLS and CDR2 is YYNGEE. The data were obtained in a study of T cell changes during pregnancy in multiple sclerosis. This receptor was obtained from a female donor with multiple sclerosis, enrolled in a pregnancy study. The chain carries TRBV9 and TRBJ1-3; the D is unclear. This specimen was peripheral blood, taken before pregnancy. The CDR3 loop is CASSGWRDNTIYF. Written as DNA, the CDR3 is TGTGCCAGCAGCGGATGGAGAGACAACACCATATATTTT.